Sequencing of this T cell receptor (beta chain) was carried out in a study of persistence of HIV-infected CD4 T cells. Notes on the study in general: Degenerate expanded CDR3beta sequences were enriched among CMV- and Gag-responding cells.

CDR1 and CDR2 (germline): MDHEN, SYDVKM. The CDR3 has 15 residues. V dropped 6 bases and J dropped 7 bases, with 18 bases sitting between them. Points on this clone: Its specificity is unknown.

An overlapping HIV-1 Gag peptide pool stimulated these cells at approximately 0.91 ug/peptide/mL. Memory cells lacking CD40L and CD69 with high CD45RO were sorted. PBMCs were depleted of CD8+ T cells before stimulation. This was the immunoSEQ version 4 assay in survey mode. Template was genomic DNA at about 10 ng/uL, with up to 1 ug used per sample. Clones were sequenced by immunoSEQ multiplex PCR, and TCRdb holds only the in-frame ones, with some missing. This table has 36,000 or so clones, around 86% appearing once. The V and J genes are TRBV28 and TRBJ1-4; D is ambiguous. This receptor was obtained from an adult with HIV. The donor label of this sample is uncertain. The input for sequencing was cultured CD4+ T cells from PBMCs, taken from a patient who received antiretroviral therapy. The CDR3, as DNA: TGTGCCAGCAGCCCTGACCCCTCCCGAGTTGAAAAACTGTTTTTT. It translates to CASSPDPSRVEKLFF. Together with reference TRBV28 and TRBJ1-4, the CDR3 gives the full variable domain: DVKVTQSSRYLVKRTGEKVFLECVQDMDHENMFWYRQDPGLGLRLIYFSYDVKMKEKGDIPEGYSVSREKKERFSLILESASTNQTSMYLCASSPDPSRVEKLFFGSGTQLSVL.